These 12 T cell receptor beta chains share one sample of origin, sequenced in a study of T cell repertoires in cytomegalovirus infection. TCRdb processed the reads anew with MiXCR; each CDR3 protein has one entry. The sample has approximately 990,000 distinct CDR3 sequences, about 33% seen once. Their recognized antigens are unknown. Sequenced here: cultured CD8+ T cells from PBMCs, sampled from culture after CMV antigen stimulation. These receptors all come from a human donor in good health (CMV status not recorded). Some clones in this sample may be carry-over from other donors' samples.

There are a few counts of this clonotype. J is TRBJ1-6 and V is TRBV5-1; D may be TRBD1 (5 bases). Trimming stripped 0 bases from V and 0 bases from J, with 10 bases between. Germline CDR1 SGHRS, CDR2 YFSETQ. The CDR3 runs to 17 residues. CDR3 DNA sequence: TGCGCCAGCAGCTTGGAGACAGCGAGCTCCTATAATTCACCCCTCCACTTT. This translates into CASSLETASSYNSPLHF.

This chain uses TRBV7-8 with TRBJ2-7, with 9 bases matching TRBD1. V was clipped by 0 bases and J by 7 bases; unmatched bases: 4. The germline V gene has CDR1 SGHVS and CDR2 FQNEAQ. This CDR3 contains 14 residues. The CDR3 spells CASSLATGGREQYF. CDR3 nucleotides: TGTGCCAGCAGCTTAGCGACAGGGGGTAGGGAGCAGTACTTC.

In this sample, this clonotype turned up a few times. CDR3 loop: CSARDQEHSGANVLTF. The CDR3 DNA reads as TGCAGTGCTAGAGATCAGGAACACTCTGGGGCCAACGTCCTGACTTTC. The chain uses TRBV20-1 and TRBJ2-6; D not certain. V dropped 0 bases and J dropped 0 bases, with 9 bases sitting between them. The CDR3 runs 16 residues. The germline V gene has CDR1 DFQATT and CDR2 SNEGSKA (reference sequence).

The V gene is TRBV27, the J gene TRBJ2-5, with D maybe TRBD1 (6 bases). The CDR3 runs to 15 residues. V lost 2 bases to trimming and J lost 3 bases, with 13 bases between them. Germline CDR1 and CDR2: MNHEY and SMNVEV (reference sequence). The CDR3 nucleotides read TGTGCCAGCAGTTTACGACAGGAGTTAAAAGAGACCCAGTACTTC. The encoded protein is CASSLRQELKETQYF.

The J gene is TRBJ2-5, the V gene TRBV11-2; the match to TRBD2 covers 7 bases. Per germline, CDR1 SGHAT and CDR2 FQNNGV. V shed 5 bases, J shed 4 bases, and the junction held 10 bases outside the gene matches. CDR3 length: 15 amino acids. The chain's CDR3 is CASSIGSRGRETQYF. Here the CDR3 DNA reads TGTGCCAGCAGCATAGGGTCGCGGGGGAGAGAGACCCAGTACTTC.

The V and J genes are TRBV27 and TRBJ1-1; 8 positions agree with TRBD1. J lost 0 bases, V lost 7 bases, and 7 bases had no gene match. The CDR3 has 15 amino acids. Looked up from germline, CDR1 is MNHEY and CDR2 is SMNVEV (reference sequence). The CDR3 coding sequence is TGTGCCAGCACGCCCTACAGGGGGGTGAACACTGAAGCTTTCTTT. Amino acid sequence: CASTPYRGVNTEAFF.

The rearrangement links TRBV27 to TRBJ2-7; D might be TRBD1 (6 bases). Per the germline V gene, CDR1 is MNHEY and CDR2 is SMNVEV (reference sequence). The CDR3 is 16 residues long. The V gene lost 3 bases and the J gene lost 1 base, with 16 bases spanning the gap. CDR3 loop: CASSFLHTGWSYEQYF. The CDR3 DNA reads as TGTGCCAGCAGTTTCCTCCATACAGGGTGGTCCTACGAGCAGTACTTC.

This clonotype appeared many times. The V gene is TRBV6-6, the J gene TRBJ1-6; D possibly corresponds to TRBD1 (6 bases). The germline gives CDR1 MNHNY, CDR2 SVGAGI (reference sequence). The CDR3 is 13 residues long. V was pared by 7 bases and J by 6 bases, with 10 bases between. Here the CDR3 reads CASIGTINSPLHF. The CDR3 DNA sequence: TGTGCCAGCATTGGGACAATTAATTCACCCCTCCACTTT.

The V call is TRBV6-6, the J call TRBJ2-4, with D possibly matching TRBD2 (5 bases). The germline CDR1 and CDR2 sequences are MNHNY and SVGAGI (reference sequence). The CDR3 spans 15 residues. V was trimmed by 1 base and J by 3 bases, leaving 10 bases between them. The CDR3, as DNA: TGTGCCAGCAGTTACTGGGGTGAGGGCAAAAACATTCAGTACTTC. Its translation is CASSYWGEGKNIQYF.

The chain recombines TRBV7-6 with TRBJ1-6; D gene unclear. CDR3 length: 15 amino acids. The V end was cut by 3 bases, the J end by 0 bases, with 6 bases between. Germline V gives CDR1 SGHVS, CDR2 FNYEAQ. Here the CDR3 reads CASSFASSYNSPLHF. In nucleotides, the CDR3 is TGTGCCAGCAGCTTTGCGAGCTCCTATAATTCACCCCTCCACTTT.

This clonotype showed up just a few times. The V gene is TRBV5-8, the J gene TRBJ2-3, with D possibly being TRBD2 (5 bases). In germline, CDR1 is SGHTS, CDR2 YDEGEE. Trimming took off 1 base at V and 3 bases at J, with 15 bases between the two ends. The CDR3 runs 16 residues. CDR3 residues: CASSLRLAFLTDTQYF. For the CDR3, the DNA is TGTGCCAGCAGCTTGAGGCTAGCATTTCTAACAGATACGCAGTATTTT. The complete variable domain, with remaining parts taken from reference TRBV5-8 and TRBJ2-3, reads EAGVTQSPTHLIKTRGQQATLRCSPISGHTSVYWYQQALGLGLQFLLWYDEGEERNRGNFPPRFSGRQFPNYSSELNVNALELEDSALYLCASSLRLAFLTDTQYFGPGTRLTVL.

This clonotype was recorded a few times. The CDR3 reads CASSDPGDMNTEAFF. CDR3 nucleotides: TGCGCCAGCAGTGACCCAGGGGACATGAACACTGAAGCTTTCTTT. The genes are TRBV10-1 and TRBJ1-1; D possibly corresponds to TRBD1 (6 bases). CDR1 WNHNN and CDR2 SYGVQD come from the germline V gene (reference sequence). The V end was cut by 3 bases, the J end by 0 bases, with 11 bases between. CDR3 length: 15 amino acids.